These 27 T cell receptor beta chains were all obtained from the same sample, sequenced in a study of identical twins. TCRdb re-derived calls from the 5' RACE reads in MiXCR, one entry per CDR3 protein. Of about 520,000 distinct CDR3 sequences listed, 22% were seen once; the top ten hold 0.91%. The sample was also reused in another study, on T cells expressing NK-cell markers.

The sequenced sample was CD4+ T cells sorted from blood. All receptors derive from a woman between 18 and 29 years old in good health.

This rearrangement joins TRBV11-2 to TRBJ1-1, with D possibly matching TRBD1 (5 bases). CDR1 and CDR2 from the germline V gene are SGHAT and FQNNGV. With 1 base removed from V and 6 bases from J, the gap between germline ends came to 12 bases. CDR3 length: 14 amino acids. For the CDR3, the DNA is TGTGCCAGCAGCTTAGCGGACGGGGCATCTGAAGCTTTCTTT. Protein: CASSLADGASEAFF.

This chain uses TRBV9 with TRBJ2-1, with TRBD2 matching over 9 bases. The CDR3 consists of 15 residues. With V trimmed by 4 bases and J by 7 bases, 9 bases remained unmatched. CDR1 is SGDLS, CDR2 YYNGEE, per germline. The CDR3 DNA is TGTGCCAGCAGCCCAAAGCGGGGGGTGGTAAATGAGCAGTTCTTC. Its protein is CASSPKRGVVNEQFF.

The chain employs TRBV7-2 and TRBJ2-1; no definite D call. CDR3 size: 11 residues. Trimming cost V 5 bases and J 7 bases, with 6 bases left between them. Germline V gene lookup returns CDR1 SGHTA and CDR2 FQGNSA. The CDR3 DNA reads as TGTGCCAGCAGCATGACTAATGAGCAGTTCTTC. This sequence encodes CASSMTNEQFF.

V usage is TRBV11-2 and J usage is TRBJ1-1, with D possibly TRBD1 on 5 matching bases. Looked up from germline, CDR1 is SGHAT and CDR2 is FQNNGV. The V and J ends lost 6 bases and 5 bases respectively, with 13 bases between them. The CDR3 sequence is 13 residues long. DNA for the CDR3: TGTGCCAGCAGGGGGGGGACTGGGACTGAAGCTTTCTTT. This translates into CASRGGTGTEAFF. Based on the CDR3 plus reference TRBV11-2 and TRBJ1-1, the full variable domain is EAGVAQSPRYKIIEKRQSVAFWCNPISGHATLYWYQQILGQGPKLLIQFQNNGVVDDSQLPKDRFSAERLKGVDSTLKIQPAKLEDSAVYLCASRGGTGTEAFFGQGTRLTVV.

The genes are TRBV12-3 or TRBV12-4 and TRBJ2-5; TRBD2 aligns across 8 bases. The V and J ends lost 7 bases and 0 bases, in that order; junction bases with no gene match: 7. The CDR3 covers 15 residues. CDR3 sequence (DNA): TGTGCCAGCAAGGCTAGCGGGCGGTACCAAGAGACCCAGTACTTC. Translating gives CASKASGRYQETQYF.

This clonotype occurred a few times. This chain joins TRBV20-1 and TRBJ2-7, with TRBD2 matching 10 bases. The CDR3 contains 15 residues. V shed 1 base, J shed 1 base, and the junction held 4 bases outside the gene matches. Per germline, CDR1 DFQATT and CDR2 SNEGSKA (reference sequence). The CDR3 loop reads CSARVRLAGSYEQYF. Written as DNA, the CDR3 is TGCAGTGCTAGAGTACGACTAGCGGGTTCCTACGAGCAGTACTTC.

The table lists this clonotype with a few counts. CDR3: CASSLVVSEQYF. CDR3 DNA sequence: TGTGCCAGCAGCTTAGTGGTTAGCGAGCAGTACTTC. The chain joins TRBV7-2 to TRBJ2-7; D is uncertain. V was trimmed by 1 base and J by 6 bases, leaving 7 bases between them. In germline, CDR1 is SGHTA, CDR2 FQGNSA. The CDR3 is 12 residues long.

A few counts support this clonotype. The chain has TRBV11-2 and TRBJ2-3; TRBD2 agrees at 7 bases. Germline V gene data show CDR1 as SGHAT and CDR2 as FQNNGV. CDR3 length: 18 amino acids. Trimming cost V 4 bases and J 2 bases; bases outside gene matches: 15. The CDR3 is CASSSGRALADNTDTQYF. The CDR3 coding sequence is TGTGCCAGCAGCTCCGGGCGGGCCCTAGCGGACAACACAGATACGCAGTATTTT.

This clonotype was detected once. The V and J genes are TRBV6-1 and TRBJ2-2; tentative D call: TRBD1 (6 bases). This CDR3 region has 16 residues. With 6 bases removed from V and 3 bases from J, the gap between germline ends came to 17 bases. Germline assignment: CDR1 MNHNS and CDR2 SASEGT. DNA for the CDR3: TGTGCCAGCAGGCGCCGCACAGGGCTTGACACCGGGGAGCTGTTTTTT. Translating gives CASRRRTGLDTGELFF.

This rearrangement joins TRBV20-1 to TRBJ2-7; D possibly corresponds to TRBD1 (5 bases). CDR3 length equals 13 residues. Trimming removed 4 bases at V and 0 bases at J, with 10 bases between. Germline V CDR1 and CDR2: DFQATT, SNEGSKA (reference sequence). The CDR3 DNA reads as TGCAGTGCTAAAGCAGGGATCTCCTACGAGCAGTACTTC. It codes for CSAKAGISYEQYF.

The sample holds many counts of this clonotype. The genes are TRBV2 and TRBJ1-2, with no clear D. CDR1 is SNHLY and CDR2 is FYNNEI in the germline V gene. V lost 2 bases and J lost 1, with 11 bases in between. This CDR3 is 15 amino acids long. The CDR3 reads CASSESVWDNYGYTF. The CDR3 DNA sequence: TGTGCCAGCAGTGAATCGGTTTGGGATAACTATGGCTACACCTTC.

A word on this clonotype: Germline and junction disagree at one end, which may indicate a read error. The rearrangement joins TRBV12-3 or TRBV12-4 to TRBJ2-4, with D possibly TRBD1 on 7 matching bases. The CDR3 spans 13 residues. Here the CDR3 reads CASSLVSQGGPDF. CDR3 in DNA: TGTGCCAGCAGTTTAGTGTCCCAGGGGGGCCCGGACTTC.

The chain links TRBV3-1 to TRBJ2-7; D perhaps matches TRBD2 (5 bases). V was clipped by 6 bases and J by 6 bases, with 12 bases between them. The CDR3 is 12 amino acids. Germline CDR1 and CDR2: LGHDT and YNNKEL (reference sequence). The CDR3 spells CASSLTGFEQYF. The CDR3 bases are TGTGCCAGCAGTCTAACGGGGTTCGAGCAGTACTTC.

The DNA for the CDR3 is TGCAGCGCTGGAAGTAATGAGCAGTTCTTC. As protein: CSAGSNEQFF. V is TRBV29-1 and J is TRBJ2-1; D is undetermined. V gave up 7 bases and J gave up 7 bases, with 8 bases separating them. CDR3 length: 10 amino acids. Germline values: CDR1 SQVTM, CDR2 ANQGSEA.

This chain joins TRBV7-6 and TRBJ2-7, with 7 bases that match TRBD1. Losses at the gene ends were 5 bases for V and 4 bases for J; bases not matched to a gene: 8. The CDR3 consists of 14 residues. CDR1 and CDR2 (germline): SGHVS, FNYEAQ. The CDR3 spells CASSPGGVEYEQYF. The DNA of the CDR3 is TGTGCCAGCAGCCCAGGGGGTGTAGAGTACGAGCAGTACTTC.

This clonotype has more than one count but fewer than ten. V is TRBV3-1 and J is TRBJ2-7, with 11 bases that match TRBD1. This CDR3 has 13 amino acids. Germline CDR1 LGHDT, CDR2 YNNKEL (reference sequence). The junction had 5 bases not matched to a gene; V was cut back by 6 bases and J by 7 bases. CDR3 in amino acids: CASRDRGREEQYF. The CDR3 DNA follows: TGTGCCAGCAGGGACAGGGGGCGAGAAGAGCAGTACTTC.

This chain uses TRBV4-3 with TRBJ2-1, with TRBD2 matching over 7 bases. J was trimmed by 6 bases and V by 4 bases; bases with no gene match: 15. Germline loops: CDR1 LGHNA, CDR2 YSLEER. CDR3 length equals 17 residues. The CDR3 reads CASSPTSGTRAFNEQFF. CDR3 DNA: TGCGCCAGCAGCCCCACCAGCGGGACCAGGGCTTTCAATGAGCAGTTCTTC.

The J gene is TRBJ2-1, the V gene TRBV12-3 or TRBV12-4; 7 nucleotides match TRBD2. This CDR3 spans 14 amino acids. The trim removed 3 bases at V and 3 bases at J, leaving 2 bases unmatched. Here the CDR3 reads CASSLERGYNEQFF. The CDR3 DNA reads TGTGCCAGCAGTTTGGAGCGGGGCTACAATGAGCAGTTCTTC.

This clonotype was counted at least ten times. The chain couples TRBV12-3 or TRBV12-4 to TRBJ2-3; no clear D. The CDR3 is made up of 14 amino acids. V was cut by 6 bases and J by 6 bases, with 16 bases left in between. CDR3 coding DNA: TGTGCCAGCAGCTATTTCACTTTGGCGGATACGCAGTATTTT. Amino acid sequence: CASSYFTLADTQYF.

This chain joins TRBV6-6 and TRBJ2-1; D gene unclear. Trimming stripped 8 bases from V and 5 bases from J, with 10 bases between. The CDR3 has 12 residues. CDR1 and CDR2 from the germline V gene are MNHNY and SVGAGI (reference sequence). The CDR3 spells CASGASDNEQFF. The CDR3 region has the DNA TGTGCCAGCGGCGCAAGCGACAATGAGCAGTTCTTC.

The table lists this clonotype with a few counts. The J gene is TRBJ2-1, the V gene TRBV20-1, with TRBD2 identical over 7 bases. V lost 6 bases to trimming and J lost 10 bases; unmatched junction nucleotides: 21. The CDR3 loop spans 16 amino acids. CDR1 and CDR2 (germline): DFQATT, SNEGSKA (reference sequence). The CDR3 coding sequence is TGCAGTGCGAACGCCGTAGTTAGCGGGCTCCTTGGGGAGCAGTTCTTC. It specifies CSANAVVSGLLGEQFF.

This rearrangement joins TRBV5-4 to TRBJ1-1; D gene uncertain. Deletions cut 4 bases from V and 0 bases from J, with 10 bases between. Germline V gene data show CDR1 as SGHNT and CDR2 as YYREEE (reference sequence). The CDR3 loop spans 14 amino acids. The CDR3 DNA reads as TGTGCCAGCAGCCGAGAACAGATGAACACTGAAGCTTTCTTT. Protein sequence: CASSREQMNTEAFF.

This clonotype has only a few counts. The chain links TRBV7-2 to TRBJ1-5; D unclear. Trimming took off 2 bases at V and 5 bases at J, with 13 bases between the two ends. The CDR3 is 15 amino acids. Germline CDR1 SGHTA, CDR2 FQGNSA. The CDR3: CASSLSSRLDQPQHF. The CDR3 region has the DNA TGTGCCAGCAGCTTATCCTCGCGGTTGGATCAGCCCCAGCATTTT.

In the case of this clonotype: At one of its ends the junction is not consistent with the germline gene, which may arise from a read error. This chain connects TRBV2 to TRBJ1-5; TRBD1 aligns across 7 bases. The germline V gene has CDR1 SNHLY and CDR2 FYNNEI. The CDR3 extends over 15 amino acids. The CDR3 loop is CASSSGGRTNRPQHF. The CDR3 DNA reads TGTGCCAGCAGCTCAGGGGGACGGACCAATCGGCCCCAGCATTTT. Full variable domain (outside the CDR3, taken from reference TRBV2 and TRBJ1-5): EPEVTQTPSHQVTQMGQEVILRCVPISNHLYFYWYRQILGQKVEFLVSFYNNEISEKSEIFDDQFSVERPDGSNFTLKIRSTKLEDSAMYFCASSSGGRTNRPQHFGDGTRLSIL.

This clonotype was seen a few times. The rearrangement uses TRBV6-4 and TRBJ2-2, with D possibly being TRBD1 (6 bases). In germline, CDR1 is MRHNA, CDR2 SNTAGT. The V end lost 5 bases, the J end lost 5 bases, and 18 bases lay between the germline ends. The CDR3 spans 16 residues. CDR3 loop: CASSNSTGTRTGELFF. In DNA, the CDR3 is TGTGCCAGCAGTAATTCAACCGGGACACGGACCGGGGAGCTGTTTTTT.

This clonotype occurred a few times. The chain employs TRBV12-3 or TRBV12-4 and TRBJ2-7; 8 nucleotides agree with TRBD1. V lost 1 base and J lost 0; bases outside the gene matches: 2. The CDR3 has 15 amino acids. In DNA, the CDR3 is TGTGCCAGCAGTTTAGGGGACAGGCTCTCCTACGAGCAGTACTTC. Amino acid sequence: CASSLGDRLSYEQYF.

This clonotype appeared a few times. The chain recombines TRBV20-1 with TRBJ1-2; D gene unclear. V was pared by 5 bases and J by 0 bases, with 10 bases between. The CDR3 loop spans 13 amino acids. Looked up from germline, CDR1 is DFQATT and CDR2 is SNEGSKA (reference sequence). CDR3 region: CSASPESNYGYTF. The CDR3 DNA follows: TGCAGTGCTTCCCCAGAATCTAACTATGGCTACACCTTC.